These 17 T cell receptor beta chains share one sample of origin, sequenced in a study of shared T cell receptors in the human thymus. Libraries were prepared by immunoSEQ multiplex PCR; TCRdb keeps only in-frame clonotypes and omits some of them. The sample has about 380,000 clones, approximately 95% seen once. Material: thymocytes. Receptor source: a human donor.

This chain uses TRBV28 with TRBJ2-3; a weak D match, TRBD2 (5 bases). Trimming took off 5 bases at V and 2 bases at J, with 11 bases between the two ends. CDR1 is MDHEN, CDR2 SYDVKM, per germline. CDR3 size: 14 residues. The CDR3: CASSMRADTDTQYF. In nucleotides, the CDR3 is TGTGCCAGCAGTATGCGGGCCGACACAGATACGCAGTATTTT.

The chain employs TRBV18 and TRBJ1-2; no clear D gene. Germline values: CDR1 KGHSH, CDR2 LQKENI. With 3 bases removed from V and 6 bases from J, the gap between germline ends came to 20 bases. This CDR3 region has 16 residues. This CDR3 is CASSPQTSPGKNGYTF. DNA of the CDR3: TGTGCCAGCTCACCCCAGACCTCTCCGGGGAAAAATGGCTACACCTTC.

This chain joins TRBV4-1 and TRBJ2-2; 14 bases fit TRBD2. The CDR3 is 20 amino acids. Unmatched junction bases numbered 10, after V lost 1 base and J lost 3 bases. Germline V gene sequence: CDR1 MGHRA, CDR2 YSYEKL. CDR3 residues: CASSQVYGTSGSRDTGELFF. CDR3 in DNA: TGCGCCAGCAGCCAAGTATATGGGACTAGCGGGAGTCGGGACACCGGGGAGCTGTTTTTT.

This chain uses TRBV28 with TRBJ2-7; 7 bases align to TRBD1. Germline loops: CDR1 MDHEN, CDR2 SYDVKM. The CDR3 runs 13 residues. Trimming at V came to 7 bases and at J to 4 bases, leaving 7 bases not matched to a gene. The CDR3 here is CASTFRGPYEQYF. CDR3 sequence (DNA): TGTGCCAGCACGTTTAGGGGGCCTTACGAGCAGTACTTC.

The chain is built from TRBV5-1 and TRBJ2-7; 10 bases fit TRBD1. CDR3 length: 16 amino acids. The germline CDR1 and CDR2 sequences are SGHRS and YFSETQ. J was trimmed by 3 bases and V by 4 bases; bases with no gene match: 10. The CDR3 loop reads CASSPNRDRGHYEQYF. The CDR3, as DNA: TGCGCCAGCAGCCCGAACCGGGACAGGGGTCACTACGAGCAGTACTTC.

The V call is TRBV15, the J call TRBJ2-2; tentatively, D is TRBD1 (6 bases). Between the trimmed V and J ends, which lost 0 bases and 0 bases, there was a span of 11 bases. The CDR3 has 17 amino acids. Looked up from germline, CDR1 is LNHNV and CDR2 is YYDKDF (reference sequence). The CDR3 protein is CATSRDGQLSNTGELFF. DNA of the CDR3: TGTGCCACCAGCAGAGATGGACAGCTATCGAACACCGGGGAGCTGTTTTTT.

The chain links TRBV6-1 to TRBJ2-5, with D possibly being TRBD2 (5 bases). Between the trimmed V and J ends, which lost 7 bases and 4 bases, there was a span of 13 bases. Per the germline V gene, CDR1 is MNHNS and CDR2 is SASEGT. The CDR3 has 13 residues. CDR3 amino acids: CASTPTGRETQYF. CDR3 DNA: TGTGCCAGCACCCCAACGGGAAGAGAGACCCAGTACTTC.

The chain carries TRBV6-4 and TRBJ2-3, with TRBD2 matching 13 bases. The CDR3 runs 14 residues. Germline lookup yields CDR1 MRHNA and CDR2 SNTAGT. V shed 4 bases and J 7 bases; nucleotides not matched to a gene: 2. DNA for the CDR3: TGTGCCAGCAGTGGGGGACTAGCGGGGAATACGCAGTATTTT. It codes for CASSGGLAGNTQYF.

The chain carries TRBV4-1 and TRBJ2-7; D possibly corresponds to TRBD2 (6 bases). CDR1 and CDR2 (germline): MGHRA, YSYEKL. Trimming left V 0 bases short and J 4 bases short, with 16 bases between. This CDR3 comprises 16 residues. CDR3 residues: CASSQDGSSGAYEQYF. CDR3 nucleotide sequence: TGCGCCAGCAGCCAAGACGGGAGTAGCGGAGCTTACGAGCAGTACTTC.

This chain links TRBV27 with TRBJ2-1, with 9 bases matching TRBD2. There are 18 residues in the CDR3. V was clipped by 2 bases and J by 4 bases; unmatched bases: 12. Germline loops: CDR1 MNHEY, CDR2 SMNVEV (reference sequence). CDR3 region: CASSLVTEREDPYNEQFF. The CDR3 DNA reads as TGTGCCAGCAGTTTAGTTACCGAGCGGGAGGACCCTTACAATGAGCAGTTCTTC.

V gene TRBV7-6 combines with J gene TRBJ2-7; a possible D gene is TRBD1 (6 bases). CDR1 and CDR2 (germline): SGHVS, FNYEAQ. V was trimmed by 0 bases and J by 2 bases, leaving 11 bases between them. The CDR3 is 15 amino acids. The CDR3 loop is CASSLATGSPYEQYF. In DNA form, the CDR3 reads TGTGCCAGCAGCTTAGCGACAGGTTCCCCCTACGAGCAGTACTTC.

Only one count was recorded for this clone. The chain has TRBV9 and TRBJ2-1; maybe TRBD1 (6 bases). The CDR3 runs to 12 residues. Germline values: CDR1 SGDLS, CDR2 YYNGEE. V was shortened by 7 bases and J by 6 bases, with 11 bases between the two germline ends. CDR3 DNA sequence: TGTGCCAGCGGGGGCGTTCGCAATGAGCAGTTCTTC. Its translation is CASGGVRNEQFF.

The CDR3 is CASSQGLAGNQETQYF. The CDR3 coding sequence is TGCGCCAGCAGCCAAGGACTAGCGGGGAACCAAGAGACCCAGTACTTC. The rearrangement joins TRBV4-1 to TRBJ2-5; TRBD2 agrees at 11 bases. CDR1 is MGHRA and CDR2 is YSYEKL in the germline V gene. This CDR3 region has 16 residues. Germline trimming cut 1 base from V and 0 bases from J; bases unmatched to any gene: 1.

This clone was recorded once. J is TRBJ2-3 and V is TRBV10-3; no reliable D call. The CDR3 totals 13 residues. The ends were cut back, 1 base at V and 3 bases at J, with 5 bases in the middle. Germline V CDR1 and CDR2: ENHRY, SYGVKD. For the CDR3, the DNA is TGTGCCATCAGTGAGTACGGGACAGATACGCAGTATTTT. Its translation: CAISEYGTDTQYF.

This chain uses TRBV9 with TRBJ2-3; D gene ambiguous. V was cut by 3 bases and J by 8 bases, with 10 bases left in between. Germline V gene sequence: CDR1 SGDLS, CDR2 YYNGEE. The CDR3 has 12 amino acids. CDR3 amino acids: CASSGLSATQYF. The CDR3 coding sequence is TGTGCCAGCAGCGGCCTCTCGGCTACGCAGTATTTT.

The chain recombines TRBV18 with TRBJ2-1; D remains unclear. Germline V gives CDR1 KGHSH, CDR2 LQKENI. Trimming removed 1 base from V and 10 bases from J, with 8 bases in between. This CDR3 is 12 amino acids long. The DNA for the CDR3 is TGTGCCAGCTCACCACTTCAACGGGAGCAGTTCTTC. Protein product: CASSPLQREQFF.

The chain couples TRBV28 to TRBJ1-5; the match to TRBD1 covers 7 bases. The ends lost 2 bases at V and 0 bases at J; junction bases unmatched: 4. The length of the CDR3 is 16 residues. Germline CDR1 is MDHEN and CDR2 is SYDVKM. DNA for the CDR3: TGTGCCAGCAGTTTAAAGGGGGCGAATAGCAATCAGCCCCAGCATTTT. Translated, it gives CASSLKGANSNQPQHF.